This T cell receptor beta chain is from a study of Graves' ophthalmopathy and Graves' hyperthyroidism. A duration under 3 months, NOSPECS ≥4, CAS ≥3 and moderate-to-severe activity characterized the donors with ophthalmopathy. Beta-chain TCR CDR3 regions were amplified from RNA transcripts. HTBI primers primed a first-round RT-PCR, and a second-round multiplex PCR followed. MiXCR, run by TCRdb on the multiplex PCR reads, gives a single entry per CDR3 protein. The sample includes 200,000 to 250,000 distinct CDR3 sequences, 45% to 55% of them seen just once. Germline lookup yields CDR1 SQVTM and CDR2 ANQGSEA. The CDR3 extends over 13 amino acids.

The rearrangement uses TRBV29-1 and TRBJ2-7; D gene ambiguous. The J call may be mistaken, given a closer DNA end match to TRBJ2-1. The TCR originated in an adult man with Graves' ophthalmopathy. The sample taken for sequencing was peripheral blood. CDR3 DNA sequence: TGCAGCGCACGTTCCAATTCGGACGATGAGCAGTTCTTC. The encoded protein is CSARSNSDDEQFF.